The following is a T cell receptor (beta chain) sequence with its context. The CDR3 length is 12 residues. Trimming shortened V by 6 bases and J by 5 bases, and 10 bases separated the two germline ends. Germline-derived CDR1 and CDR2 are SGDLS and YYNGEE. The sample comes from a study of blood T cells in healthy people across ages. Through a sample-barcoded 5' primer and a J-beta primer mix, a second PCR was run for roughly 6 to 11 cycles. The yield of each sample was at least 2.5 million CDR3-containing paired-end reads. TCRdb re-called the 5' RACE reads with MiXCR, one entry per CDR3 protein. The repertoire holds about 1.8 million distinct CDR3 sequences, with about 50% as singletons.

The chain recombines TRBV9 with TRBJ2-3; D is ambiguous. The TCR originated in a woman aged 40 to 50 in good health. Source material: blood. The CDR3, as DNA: TGTGCCAGCACCCCAGTAGTAGATACGCAGTATTTT. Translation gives CASTPVVDTQYF.